This TCR beta chain is drawn from a study of blood T cells in healthy people across ages. Study-level findings and limits: The recorded TCR beta diversity per million T cells decreased in a roughly linear manner with age.

Worth noting for this clonotype: Its antigen is unidentified.

Combining a sample-barcoded 5' primer with a J-beta primer mix, a second PCR ran for roughly 7 to 12 cycles. A template-switch adaptor with 12 random nucleotides tagged each cDNA molecule. TCRdb used MiXCR to reprocess the 5' RACE reads, holding one entry per CDR3 protein. The data show some 1 million distinct CDR3 sequences, less than 50% seen once. The germline V gene encodes CDR1 SGHTA and CDR2 FQGNSA. The length of the CDR3 is 13 residues. V was pared by 5 bases and J by 7 bases, with 12 bases between. The rearrangement uses TRBV7-2 and TRBJ1-5; D is ambiguous. This clonotype was obtained from a woman aged 55-69 years in good health. Source material: blood. The CDR3 DNA reads TGTGCCAGCAGCCACCGTGGGGTGCAGCCCCAGCATTTT. It specifies CASSHRGVQPQHF. Complete variable domain (other parts from reference TRBV7-2 and TRBJ1-5): GAGVSQSPSNKVTEKGKDVELRCDPISGHTALYWYRQSLGQGLEFLIYFQGNSAPDKSGLPSDRFSAERTGGSVSTLTIQRTQQEDSAVYLCASSHRGVQPQHFGDGTRLSIL.